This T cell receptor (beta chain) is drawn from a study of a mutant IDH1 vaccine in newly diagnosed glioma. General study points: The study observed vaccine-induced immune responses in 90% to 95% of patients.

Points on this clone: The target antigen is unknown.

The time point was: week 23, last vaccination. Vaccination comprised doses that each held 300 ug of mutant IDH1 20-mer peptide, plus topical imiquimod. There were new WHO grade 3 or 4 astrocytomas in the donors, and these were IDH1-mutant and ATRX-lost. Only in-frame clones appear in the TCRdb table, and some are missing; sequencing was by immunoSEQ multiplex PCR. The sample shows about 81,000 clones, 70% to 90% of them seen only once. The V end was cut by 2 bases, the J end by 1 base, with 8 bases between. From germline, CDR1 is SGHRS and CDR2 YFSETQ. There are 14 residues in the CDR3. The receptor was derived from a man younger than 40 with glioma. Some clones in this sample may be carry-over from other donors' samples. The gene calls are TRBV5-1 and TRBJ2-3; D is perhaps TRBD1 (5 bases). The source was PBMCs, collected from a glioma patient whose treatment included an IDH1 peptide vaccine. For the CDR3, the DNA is TGCGCCAGCAGCTTTTTCAGGGGCACAGATACGCAGTATTTT. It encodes CASSFFRGTDTQYF.